The entry below describes one TCR beta chain. Its antigen is still unknown. No per-base quality is available; no much larger clone lies one base away. The donors were healthy, HIV-negative adults who had no recently reported acute infections or vaccinations. Every donor was a Caucasian adult living in Nashville, Tennessee, USA. CD4+ T cells were enriched by magnetic negative selection; naive cells were then positively selected on CD45RA, and the negative fraction formed the memory subset. Blood was collected by leukapheresis, and PBMCs were isolated by Ficoll-Histopaque density gradient centrifugation and then cryopreserved in liquid nitrogen vapor phase. Analytical flow cytometry was used to check the purity and quantity of each magnetically sorted T cell population. Genomic DNA was isolated from every sorted fraction and measured by UV absorbance on a Nanodrop 2000c. The sample originates from a study of shared clonotypes between healthy human individuals (dated by TCRdb to about 2020). Background for the entire study: A couple of women and three men aged 18 to 49 years were included in the cohort. Between about 0.85 and 9.5 billion PBMCs per donor were obtained by leukapheresis. To estimate repertoire size and how much clonotypes are shared between individuals, the study performed deep sequencing of blood TCR repertoires from 4 to 6 healthy adults. To increase sequencing depth and limit assay-specific biases, TCR repertoire library preparation and sequencing were carried out by different laboratories using diverse techniques. For each donor, CD4 naive and CD4 memory were each run on three plates, CD8 naive on two plates, and CD8 memory on one plate. Summary of the overall study and its limitations: Higher generation probabilities were observed for clonotypes shared by all four sorted-subset donors than for non-shared clonotypes. Naive subsets generally had larger estimated clonotype richness than memory subsets did. Even with the large sequencing depth, rarefaction of the sorted-subset datasets indicated that sequencing was incomplete. Pairwise subsampling led to the expectation that sequencing depth would affect the degree of clonotype sharing among donors. The genetic and exposure-history diversity represented was limited by the small number of donors. Across a handful of donors, around 5% of naive CD4, approximately 3.5% of naive CD8, 2% to 2.5% of memory CD4, and 0.4% of memory CD8 clonotypes were shared. Sampling was limited to blood, and TCR repertoires in tissue likely differ from TCR repertoires in blood.

TCR CDR3 regions were amplified from genomic DNA by multiplex PCR using the deep immunoSEQ assay. For each cell subset, the extracted genomic DNA was distributed evenly across all wells of several immunoSEQ 96-well plates, and each plate served as one replicate. For sorted subsets, about 200 ng genomic DNA, equal to about 30,000 T cell genomes, was loaded into each replicate PCR. Purified libraries were measured with a Qubit 3.0 fluorometer, size-checked on a Bioanalyzer 2100, and measured again with the KAPA Library Quantification kit. Each immunoSEQ 96-well plate was sequenced on its own single-read 150-cycle Illumina NextSeq 550 flow cell. The source study handled its data this way. Because the immunoSEQ output included only junctional sequences and no quality scores, the filtering could not be the same as the filtering used for full-length reads. To assign V/J genes and CDR3, sequences were annotated using PyIR, a Python wrapper for IgBLAST v1.9, with IMGT germline references. Reads with weak V/J assignments (E-value above 1e-6), missing CDR3, stop codons, out-of-frame junctions, or ambiguous translated residues were removed. A V3J clonotype was defined by an identical inferred V gene, J gene, and CDR3 amino acid sequence. Percentage overlap between repertoires was computed as shared unique clonotypes divided by the size of the smaller repertoire. Richness of each repertoire was evaluated using RTK rarefaction, the Chao1 estimator, and Recon v2.1 estimates of unobserved clonotypes. Generation probabilities were computed with OLGA for all TCRbeta clonotypes obtained by the gDNA method from several donors. The clones in this table, taken by TCRdb from immuneACCESS, are in-frame only. Not every clone is retained; where verified, under half of the shortfall comes from an unresolved V gene, and the cause of the rest is unknown. The DNA gave D and trimming, while V, J and clone size come from that table. This sample comprises about 2.3 million clones, around 92% of them detected only once. 0.37% of the sample is taken by the ten largest.

The sample was naive CD4+ T cells from PBMCs. The cell subset or site label for this specimen denotes: CD45RA+ positively selected. The clonotype comes from a man aged 18 to 29 in good health. Some clones in this sample may be carry-over from other donors' samples.

The CDR3 here reads CASSTGTTAATDTQYF. The nucleotide sequence is TGCGCCAGCAGCACCGGGACGACCGCCGCCACAGATACGCAGTATTTT. The receptor chain draws on TRBV5-1 and TRBJ2-3; the D gene is possibly TRBD1 or TRBD2, each agreeing over 5 bases. The germline V gene provides CDR1 SGHRS and CDR2 YFSETQ. Relative to germline, V is 4 bases shorter and J is 2 bases shorter, with 17 bases between their ends. The CDR3 holds 16 amino acids from the cysteine to the phenylalanine. Solely the CDR3 DNA is kept, with 48 bases framed from the first base.